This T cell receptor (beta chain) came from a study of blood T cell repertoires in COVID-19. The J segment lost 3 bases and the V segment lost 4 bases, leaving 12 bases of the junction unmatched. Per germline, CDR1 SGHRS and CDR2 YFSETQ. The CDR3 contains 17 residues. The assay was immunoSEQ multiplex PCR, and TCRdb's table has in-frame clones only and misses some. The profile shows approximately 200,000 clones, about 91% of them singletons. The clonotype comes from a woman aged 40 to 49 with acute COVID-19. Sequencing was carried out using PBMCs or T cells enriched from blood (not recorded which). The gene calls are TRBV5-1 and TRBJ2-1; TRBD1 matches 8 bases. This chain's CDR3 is CASSPRTGTGHYNEQFF. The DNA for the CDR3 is TGCGCCAGCAGCCCTCGTACCGGGACAGGACACTACAATGAGCAGTTCTTC.